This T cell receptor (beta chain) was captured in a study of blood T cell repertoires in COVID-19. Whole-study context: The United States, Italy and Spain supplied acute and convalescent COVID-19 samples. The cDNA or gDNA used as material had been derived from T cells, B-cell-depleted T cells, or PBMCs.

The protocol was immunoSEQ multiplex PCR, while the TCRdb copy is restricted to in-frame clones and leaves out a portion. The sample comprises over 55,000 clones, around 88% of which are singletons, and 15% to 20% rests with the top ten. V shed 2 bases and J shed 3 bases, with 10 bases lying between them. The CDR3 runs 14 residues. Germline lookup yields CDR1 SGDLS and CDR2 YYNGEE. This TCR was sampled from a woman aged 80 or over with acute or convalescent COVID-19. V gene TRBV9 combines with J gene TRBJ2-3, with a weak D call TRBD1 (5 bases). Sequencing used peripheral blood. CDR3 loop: CASSVGRITDTQYF. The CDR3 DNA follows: TGTGCCAGCAGCGTGGGGCGGATTACAGATACGCAGTATTTT.